This entry lists 6 T cell receptor beta chains sequenced from one sample in a study of cytomegalovirus exposure and HLA in healthy donors (dated by TCRdb to 2017 to 2019). Library prep was done by the immunoSEQ multiplex PCR assay. Here the immuneACCESS table is served through TCRdb, limited to in-frame sequences with V and J called. Missing clones are a known gap in these copies; in checked studies unresolved V genes cover under half, and the rest lacks a known reason. This sample gives under 250,000 clones in total; about 90% of them show up just once. Around 12% of the sample lies in the top ten. The sequenced sample was PBMCs. These TCRs come from a man aged 18 to 29 in good health and CMV-seropositive.

The chain recombines TRBV6-6 with TRBJ1-1; D not resolved. Germline V CDR1 and CDR2: MNHNY, SVGAGI (reference sequence). This CDR3 has 14 residues. V lost 2 bases and J 2 bases, leaving 9 bases between the germline ends. This chain's CDR3 is CASSYPQENTEAFF. CDR3 coding DNA: TGTGCCAGCAGTTACCCTCAGGAAAACACTGAAGCTTTCTTT.

This sequence joins TRBV5-4 and TRBJ2-7; TRBD2 agrees at 13 bases. Germline V gene data show CDR1 as SGHNT and CDR2 as YYREEE (reference sequence). This CDR3 region has 13 residues. The V and J ends lost 8 bases and 4 bases, in that order; junction bases with no gene match: 3. The chain's CDR3 is CASRLAGGYEQYF. The CDR3 DNA sequence: TGTGCCAGTCGACTAGCGGGAGGATACGAGCAGTACTTC.

V usage is TRBV10-3 and J usage is TRBJ1-2; unclear D gene. V lost 4 bases and J lost 9, with 15 bases in between. Germline loops: CDR1 ENHRY, CDR2 SYGVKD. The CDR3 runs 13 residues. Here the CDR3 reads CAISGSGYESYTF. The CDR3, as DNA: TGTGCCATCAGTGGCTCCGGGTACGAGAGCTACACCTTC.

The chain has TRBV12-5 and TRBJ1-1, with D possibly being TRBD1 (5 bases). Trimming shortened V by 5 bases and J by 5 bases, and 18 bases separated the two germline ends. This CDR3 region has 15 residues. Germline CDR1 LGHNT, CDR2 FRNRAP. The CDR3 DNA is TGTGCTAGTGGTATGGGGCGGGGTCGCGAAACTGAAGCTTTCTTT. This gives the protein CASGMGRGRETEAFF.

This clone was detected only once. V gene TRBV6-5 combines with J gene TRBJ2-7; either TRBD1 or TRBD2 may supply D (5 bases each). V was pared by 6 bases and J by 3 bases, with 9 bases between. The CDR3 runs 12 residues. In germline, CDR1 is MNHEY, CDR2 SVGAGI. The CDR3 here is CASSLGGYEQYF. The CDR3 DNA reads TGTGCCAGCAGCCTTGGGGGCTACGAGCAGTACTTC.

The gene calls are TRBV9 and TRBJ2-3, with D possibly called TRBD1 or TRBD2 (6 bases each). This CDR3 is 17 amino acids long. The V and J ends lost 0 bases and 4 bases respectively, with 18 bases between them. Germline-derived CDR1 and CDR2 are SGDLS and YYNGEE. CDR3 sequence (DNA): TGTGCCAGCAGCGTAGTAGGGGGGAGACTAGAGGCAGATACGCAGTATTTT. This codes for CASSVVGGRLEADTQYF.